This note documents a single T cell receptor (beta chain) sequence. The record originates from a study of blood T cell repertoires in COVID-19. Study context: T cells, B-cell-depleted T cells, or PBMCs provided the cDNA or gDNA that served as material.

Germline CDR1 reads SGHVS; CDR2 reads FQNEAQ. The length of the CDR3 is 11 residues. Deletions cut 5 bases from V and 1 base from J, with 3 bases between. Clones were read by immunoSEQ multiplex PCR, and TCRdb kept only the in-frame ones, dropping some. The table records about 330,000 clones, about 87% of them present only once. The gene calls are TRBV7-8 and TRBJ2-7; no firm D call. This clonotype originated in a woman between 25 and 40 years old who had recovered from COVID-19. The sample comprised PBMCs or T cells enriched from blood (not recorded which). CDR3 DNA: TGTGCCAGCAGCCTATCCTACGAGCAGTACTTC. It encodes CASSLSYEQYF.